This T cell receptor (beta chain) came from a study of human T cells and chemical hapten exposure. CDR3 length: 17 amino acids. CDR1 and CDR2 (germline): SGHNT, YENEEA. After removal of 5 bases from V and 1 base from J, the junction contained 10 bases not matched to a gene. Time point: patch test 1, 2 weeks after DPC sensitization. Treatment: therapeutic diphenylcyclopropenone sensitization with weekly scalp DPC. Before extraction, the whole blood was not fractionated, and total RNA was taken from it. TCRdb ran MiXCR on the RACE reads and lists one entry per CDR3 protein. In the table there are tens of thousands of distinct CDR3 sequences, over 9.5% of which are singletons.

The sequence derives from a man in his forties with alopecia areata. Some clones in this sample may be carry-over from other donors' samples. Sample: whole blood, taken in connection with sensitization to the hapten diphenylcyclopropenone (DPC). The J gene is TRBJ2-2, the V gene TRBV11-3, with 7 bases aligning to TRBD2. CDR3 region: CASSRGEGLWNTGELFF. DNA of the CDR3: TGTGCCAGCAGCCGGGGAGAGGGACTATGGAACACCGGGGAGCTGTTTTTT.